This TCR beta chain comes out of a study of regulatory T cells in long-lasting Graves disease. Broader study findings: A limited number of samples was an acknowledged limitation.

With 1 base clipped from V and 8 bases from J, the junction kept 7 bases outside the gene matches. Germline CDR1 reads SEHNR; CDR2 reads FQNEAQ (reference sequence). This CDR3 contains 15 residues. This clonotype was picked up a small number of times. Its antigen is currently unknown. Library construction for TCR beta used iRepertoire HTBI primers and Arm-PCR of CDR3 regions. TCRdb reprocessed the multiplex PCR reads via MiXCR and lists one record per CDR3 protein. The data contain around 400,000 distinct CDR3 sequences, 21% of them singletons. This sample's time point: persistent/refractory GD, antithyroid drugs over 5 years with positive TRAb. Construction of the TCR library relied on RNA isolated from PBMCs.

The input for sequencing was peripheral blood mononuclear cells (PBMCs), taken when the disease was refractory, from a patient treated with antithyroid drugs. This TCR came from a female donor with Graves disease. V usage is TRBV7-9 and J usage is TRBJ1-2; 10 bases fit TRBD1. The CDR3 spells CASSLDSGTGEGYTF. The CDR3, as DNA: TGTGCCAGCAGCTTAGATTCCGGGACAGGGGAAGGCTACACCTTC.